This entry is about one T cell receptor beta chain. The antigen remains undetermined. This CDR3 has 13 amino acids. Trimming removed 3 bases from V and 6 bases from J, with 8 bases in between. Germline CDR1 is SGHNT and CDR2 is YENEEA. These data belong to a study of shared clonotypes between healthy human individuals. Samples underwent the assay at deep level. In the sorted-subset replicate PCRs, around 0.2 ug DNA, 25,000 to 30,000 T cell genomes, was used. Measured with immunoSEQ multiplex PCR; TCRdb has only the in-frame clones, and not every one. Of 1,500,000 or so clones detected, 95% to 97% appear once; the ten largest clones hold approximately 1.1%. Study-wide results and limits: Naive subsets tended to show greater estimated richness than memory subsets. About 5% was the fraction of naive CD4 clonotypes found shared across four donors.

The chain links TRBV11-3 to TRBJ2-2; possibly TRBD2 for D (5 bases). The source material was naive CD4+ T cells sorted from blood. Subset in this sample: CD45RA+ positively selected. This TCR derives from a man aged 25-45 years in good health. In nucleotides, the CDR3 is TGTGCCAGCAGCTTCAGGACTGCCGGGGAGCTGTTTTTT. Protein sequence: CASSFRTAGELFF.